The sequence of this TCR beta chain was determined in a study of OX40 agonist ivuxolimab in advanced cancers. Study-wide background: Ivuxolimab was administered intravenously to patients at 0.01 to 10 mg/kg every 2 weeks. Past anti-PD-1, anti-PD-L1 or anti-CTLA-4 therapy was accepted, and around 40% had received some. Patients were roughly 83% male with ages about 23 to 79, mean around 61.

For this clone: Its specificity is unknown.

Findings and caveats of the study: Also present in some nonresponders was a low level of normalized T-cell clonal expansion.

Deletions cut 4 bases from V and 1 base from J, with 7 bases between. Germline CDR1 and CDR2: KGHSH and LQKENI. The length of the CDR3 is 13 residues. The method was immunoSEQ multiplex PCR; TCRdb's version includes in-frame clones alone and lacks a portion of them. The repertoire holds 34,000 or so clones, with around 79% as singletons. This clonotype was obtained from an adult with an advanced solid tumor such as melanoma, head and neck, liver or kidney cancer. V is TRBV18 and J is TRBJ1-1; D gene unclear. The sequenced sample was CD4+ or CD8+ T cells sorted from blood, obtained in a trial of the OX40 agonist ivuxolimab. The CDR3 spells CASSLGENTEAFF. The CDR3 DNA is TGTGCCAGCTCACTTGGAGAGAACACTGAAGCTTTCTTT.